Presented here are 22 T cell receptor beta chains from one specimen sequenced in a study of cytomegalovirus exposure and HLA in healthy donors. Produced via immunoSEQ multiplex PCR; TCRdb's table is partial and in-frame only. The sample yields tens of thousands of clones, about 87% seen once. Sequencing was performed on PBMCs. The receptors derive from a woman between 18 and 29 years old in good health and CMV-seropositive.

This chain's CDR3 is CASSLGGLRNEQFF. The CDR3 DNA sequence: TGTGCCAGCAGCTTAGGCGGACTACGAAATGAGCAGTTCTTC. The genes are TRBV7-2 and TRBJ2-1; weak D call: TRBD2 (6 bases). V was shortened by 1 base and J by 7 bases, with 11 bases between the two germline ends. CDR1 is SGHTA and CDR2 is FQGNSA in the germline V gene. This CDR3 has 14 amino acids.

The chain employs TRBV4-1 and TRBJ1-5; 7 positions agree with TRBD1. This CDR3 region has 17 residues. V gave up 2 bases and J gave up 2 bases; unmatched junction bases: 9. From germline, CDR1 is MGHRA and CDR2 YSYEKL. This CDR3 is CASSQQGTAFGNQPQHF. The CDR3 DNA follows: TGCGCCAGCAGCCAACAAGGGACAGCCTTCGGCAATCAGCCCCAGCATTTT.

This clone was recorded only once. The chain uses TRBV30 and TRBJ1-4, with a weak D call TRBD1 (6 bases). CDR3 length equals 13 residues. Trimming stripped 5 bases from V and 5 bases from J, with 12 bases between. Per germline, CDR1 GTSNPN and CDR2 SVGIG (reference sequence). The CDR3 here is CAWSGQGNEKLFF. The CDR3 region has the DNA TGTGCCTGGTCCGGGCAGGGGAATGAAAAACTGTTTTTT.

V usage is TRBV6-5 and J usage is TRBJ2-6; weak D call: TRBD2 (5 bases). Trimming removed 1 base from V and 1 base from J, with 8 bases in between. The CDR3 sequence is 16 residues long. CDR1 and CDR2 (germline): MNHEY, SVGAGI. The CDR3 DNA follows: TGTGCCAGCAGTTACTTCTCGGGGTCTGGGGCCAACGTCCTGACTTTC. It specifies CASSYFSGSGANVLTF.

The chain joins TRBV30 to TRBJ2-7; possible D gene TRBD2, 6 bases. The V end was cut by 2 bases, the J end by 5 bases, with 19 bases between. Per the germline V gene, CDR1 is GTSNPN and CDR2 is SVGIG (reference sequence). The CDR3 has 15 amino acids. The CDR3 sequence: CAWSSGVLTVHEQYF. CDR3 DNA: TGTGCCTGGAGTTCGGGGGTCCTAACCGTCCACGAGCAGTACTTC.

The chain couples TRBV5-1 to TRBJ2-5; TRBD2 is a possible D gene (5 bases). Germline assignment: CDR1 SGHRS and CDR2 YFSETQ. The CDR3 sequence is 14 residues long. V was pared by 2 bases and J by 9 bases, with 17 bases between. As DNA, the CDR3 is TGCGCCAGCAGCTTAATGCGGGCGGAAGACGCCCAGTACTTC. Residues: CASSLMRAEDAQYF.

This clone was seen a handful of times. The chain has TRBV6-5 and TRBJ1-5, with 7 bases lining up with TRBD1. This CDR3 region has 13 residues. Trimming at V came to 8 bases and at J to 5 bases, leaving 6 bases not matched to a gene. Germline lookup yields CDR1 MNHEY and CDR2 SVGAGI. CDR3 sequence reads: CASGQGEYQPQHF. As DNA, the CDR3 is TGTGCCAGCGGGCAGGGGGAGTATCAGCCCCAGCATTTT.

The J gene is TRBJ1-6, the V gene TRBV20-1; D call uncertain. CDR1 is DFQATT and CDR2 is SNEGSKA in the germline V gene (reference sequence). V was shortened by 3 bases and J by 10 bases, with 4 bases between the two germline ends. This CDR3 is 10 amino acids long. For the CDR3, the DNA is TGCAGTGCTAGTTCGTCACCCCTCCACTTT. Its translation: CSASSSPLHF.

The chain links TRBV19 to TRBJ2-7, with D perhaps TRBD2 (5 bases). Trimming removed 4 bases from V and 4 bases from J, with 17 bases in between. The germline gives CDR1 LNHDA, CDR2 SQIVND (reference sequence). This CDR3 is 15 amino acids long. This chain's CDR3 is CASSTKVTGSYEQYF. Here the CDR3 DNA reads TGTGCCAGTAGTACTAAGGTGACGGGATCATACGAGCAGTACTTC.

V gene TRBV19 combines with J gene TRBJ2-7; possible D gene TRBD1, 6 bases. The CDR3 spans 15 residues. CDR1 LNHDA and CDR2 SQIVND come from the germline V gene (reference sequence). V lost 5 bases to trimming and J lost 0 bases, with 14 bases between them. CDR3 protein: CASSVGAASSYEQYF. DNA for the CDR3: TGTGCCAGTAGTGTGGGGGCAGCCAGCTCCTACGAGCAGTACTTC.

J is TRBJ2-3 and V is TRBV6-1, with D maybe TRBD2 (7 bases). This CDR3 has 17 residues. Trimming removed 2 bases at V and 0 bases at J, with 15 bases between. Germline loops: CDR1 MNHNS, CDR2 SASEGT. CDR3: CASSELGGGASTDTQYF. The CDR3, as DNA: TGTGCCAGCAGTGAATTGGGAGGGGGGGCTAGCACAGATACGCAGTATTTT.

The genes are TRBV6-4 and TRBJ2-1, with 9 nucleotides matching TRBD2. This CDR3 contains 15 residues. V was clipped by 3 bases and J by 6 bases; unmatched bases: 6. In germline, CDR1 is MRHNA, CDR2 SNTAGT. CDR3 in DNA: TGTGCCAGCAGTGAAGAGGGCGGGGGGGCCAATGAGCAGTTCTTC. It codes for CASSEEGGGANEQFF.

The J gene is TRBJ2-3, the V gene TRBV9, with 14 bases lining up with TRBD2. The V segment lost 4 bases and the J segment 3 bases; nucleotides outside the gene matches: 4. The germline gives CDR1 SGDLS, CDR2 YYNGEE. The CDR3 runs 16 residues. The CDR3 coding sequence is TGTGCCAGCAGCCGTCGGACTAGCGGGGGGACAGATACGCAGTATTTT. It codes for CASSRRTSGGTDTQYF.

The chain is built from TRBV4-1 and TRBJ1-1; 7 bases fit TRBD1. The ends lost 4 bases at V and 0 bases at J; junction bases unmatched: 8. This CDR3 has 16 amino acids. Germline CDR1 is MGHRA and CDR2 is YSYEKL. The CDR3 region is CASSRNQGVLNTEAFF. The CDR3, as DNA: TGCGCCAGCAGCCGCAACCAGGGGGTGCTGAACACTGAAGCTTTCTTT.

The count of this clone is one. This rearrangement joins TRBV18 to TRBJ2-1; possible D gene TRBD2, 6 bases. The CDR3 extends over 15 amino acids. Trimming cost V 3 bases and J 0 bases, with 9 bases left between them. Germline V gene lookup returns CDR1 KGHSH and CDR2 LQKENI. Here the CDR3 DNA reads TGTGCCAGCTCACCGGGACTGCACTCCTACAATGAGCAGTTCTTC. Residues: CASSPGLHSYNEQFF.

The genes are TRBV19 and TRBJ2-3; D is ambiguous. Trimming stripped 5 bases from V and 0 bases from J, with 9 bases between. Per germline, CDR1 LNHDA and CDR2 SQIVND (reference sequence). The CDR3 covers 14 residues. The CDR3 region has the DNA TGTGCCAGTAGTGTGGGCCTTAGCACAGATACGCAGTATTTT. Its translation: CASSVGLSTDTQYF.

This chain connects TRBV6-5 to TRBJ2-1; 7 bases fit TRBD2. Germline loops: CDR1 MNHEY, CDR2 SVGAGI. This CDR3 spans 13 amino acids. The V gene end was trimmed by 6 bases and the J gene end by 6 bases; junction bases not matched to a gene: 5. CDR3 sequence: CASSGTTPNEQFF. DNA for the CDR3: TGTGCCAGCAGCGGGACTACCCCCAATGAGCAGTTCTTC.

The V and J genes are TRBV27 and TRBJ2-3; 12 nucleotides agree with TRBD1. V was pared by 5 bases and J by 4 bases, with 13 bases of the junction left unmatched. This CDR3 has 18 residues. Germline values: CDR1 MNHEY, CDR2 SMNVEV (reference sequence). CDR3 protein: CASSPGTGGAWVPDTQYF. CDR3 nucleotides: TGTGCCAGCAGTCCTGGGACAGGGGGCGCCTGGGTCCCAGATACGCAGTATTTT.

There are many counts of this clone. The sample holds other DNA sequences that translate to the same CDR3. The chain carries TRBV2 and TRBJ2-7, with D possibly matching TRBD2 (5 bases). Trimming stripped 7 bases from V and 6 bases from J, with 13 bases between. The germline V gene encodes CDR1 SNHLY and CDR2 FYNNEI. The CDR3 extends over 12 amino acids. CDR3 coding DNA: TGTGCCAGCATCCTATCCCGGGGCGAGCAGTACTTC. Protein sequence: CASILSRGEQYF.

This chain joins TRBV4-1 and TRBJ1-5; 8 bases align to TRBD1. The CDR3 totals 16 residues. J lost 2 bases, V lost 4 bases, and 7 bases had no gene match. CDR1 and CDR2 (germline): MGHRA, YSYEKL. CDR3 in DNA: TGCGCCAGCAGCCTCGTACCGGGACAGGGCAATCAGCCCCAGCATTTT. Protein product: CASSLVPGQGNQPQHF.

The rearrangement links TRBV2 to TRBJ1-1, with 8 bases identical to TRBD1. This CDR3 has 13 amino acids. The germline CDR1 and CDR2 sequences are SNHLY and FYNNEI. V trimming: 6 bases; J trimming: 4 bases; junction bases outside the gene matches: 4. The CDR3 bases are TGTGCCAGCAGCAAAGGACAGGGCACTGAAGCTTTCTTT. It specifies CASSKGQGTEAFF. The full variable domain, its missing parts supplied by reference TRBV2 and TRBJ1-1, is EPEVTQTPSHQVTQMGQEVILRCVPISNHLYFYWYRQILGQKVEFLVSFYNNEISEKSEIFDDQFSVERPDGSNFTLKIRSTKLEDSAMYFCASSKGQGTEAFFGQGTRLTVV.

V is TRBV19 and J is TRBJ1-5, with 7 bases matching TRBD1. Germline loops: CDR1 LNHDA, CDR2 SQIVND (reference sequence). This CDR3 has 14 amino acids. V trimming: 5 bases; J trimming: 7 bases; junction bases outside the gene matches: 8. Here the CDR3 DNA reads TGTGCCAGTAGTCCTCAGACAGGGCACCAGCCCCAGCATTTT. Protein product: CASSPQTGHQPQHF.